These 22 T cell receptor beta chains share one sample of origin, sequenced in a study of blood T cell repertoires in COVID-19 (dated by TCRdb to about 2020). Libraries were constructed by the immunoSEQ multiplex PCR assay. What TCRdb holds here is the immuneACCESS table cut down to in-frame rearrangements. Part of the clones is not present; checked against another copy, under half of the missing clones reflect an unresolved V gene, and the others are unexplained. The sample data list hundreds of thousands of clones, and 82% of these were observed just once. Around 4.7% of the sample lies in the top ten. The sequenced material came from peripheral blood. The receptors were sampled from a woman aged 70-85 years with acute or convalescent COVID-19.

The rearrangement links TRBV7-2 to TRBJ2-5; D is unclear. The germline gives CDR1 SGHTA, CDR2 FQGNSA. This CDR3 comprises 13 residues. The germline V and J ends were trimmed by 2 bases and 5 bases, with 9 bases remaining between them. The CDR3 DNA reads TGTGCCAGCAGCTTAAGGAGCCGGGAGACCCAGTACTTC. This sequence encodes CASSLRSRETQYF.

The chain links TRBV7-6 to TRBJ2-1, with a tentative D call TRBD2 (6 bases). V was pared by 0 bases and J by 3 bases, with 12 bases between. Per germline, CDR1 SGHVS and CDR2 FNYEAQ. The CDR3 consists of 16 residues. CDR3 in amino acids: CASSLAGAGSYNEQFF. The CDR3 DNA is TGTGCCAGCAGCTTAGCGGGTGCGGGGAGCTACAATGAGCAGTTCTTC.

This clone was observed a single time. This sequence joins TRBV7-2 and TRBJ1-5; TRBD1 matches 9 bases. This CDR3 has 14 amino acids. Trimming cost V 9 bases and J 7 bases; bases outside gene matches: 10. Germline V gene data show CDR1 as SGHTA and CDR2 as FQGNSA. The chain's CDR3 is CASTGGASRQPQHF. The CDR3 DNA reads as TGTGCCAGTACAGGGGGCGCGTCTCGGCAGCCCCAGCATTTT.

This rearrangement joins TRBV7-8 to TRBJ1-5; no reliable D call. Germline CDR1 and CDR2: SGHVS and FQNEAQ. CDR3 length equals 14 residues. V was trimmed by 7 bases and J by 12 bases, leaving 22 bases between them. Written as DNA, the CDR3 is TGTGCCAGCACCCGGGCAGGCCCCTCCTCTGGCCAGCATTTT. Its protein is CASTRAGPSSGQHF.

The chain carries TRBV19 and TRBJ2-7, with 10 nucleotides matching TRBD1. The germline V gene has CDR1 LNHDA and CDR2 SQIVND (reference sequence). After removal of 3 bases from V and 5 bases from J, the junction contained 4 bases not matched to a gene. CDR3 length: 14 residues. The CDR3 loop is CASSIQDRGNEQYF. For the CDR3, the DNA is TGTGCCAGTAGTATCCAGGACAGGGGGAACGAGCAGTACTTC.

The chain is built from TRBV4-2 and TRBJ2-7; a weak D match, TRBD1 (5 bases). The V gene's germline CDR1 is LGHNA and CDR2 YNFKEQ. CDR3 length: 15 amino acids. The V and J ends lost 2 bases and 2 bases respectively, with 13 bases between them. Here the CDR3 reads CASSQLQTVTYEQYF. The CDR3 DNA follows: TGTGCCAGCAGCCAACTACAGACAGTTACCTACGAGCAGTACTTC.

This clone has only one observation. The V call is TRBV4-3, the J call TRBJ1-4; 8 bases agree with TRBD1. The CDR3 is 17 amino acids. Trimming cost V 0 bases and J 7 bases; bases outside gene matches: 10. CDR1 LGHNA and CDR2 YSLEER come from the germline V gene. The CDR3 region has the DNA TGCGCCAGCAGCCAAGACTCTCAGGGGGCAAGGTTTGAAAAACTGTTTTTT. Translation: CASSQDSQGARFEKLFF.

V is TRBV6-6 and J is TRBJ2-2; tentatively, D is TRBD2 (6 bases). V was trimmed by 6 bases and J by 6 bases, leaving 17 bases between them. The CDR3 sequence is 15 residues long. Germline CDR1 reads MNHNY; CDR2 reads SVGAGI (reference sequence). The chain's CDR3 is CASRPPGLPSGELFF. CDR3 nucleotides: TGTGCCAGCAGACCTCCGGGACTCCCATCCGGGGAGCTGTTTTTT.

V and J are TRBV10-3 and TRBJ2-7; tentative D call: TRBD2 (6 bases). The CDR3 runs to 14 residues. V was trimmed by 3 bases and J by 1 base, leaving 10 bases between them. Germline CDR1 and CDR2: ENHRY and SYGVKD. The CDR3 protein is CAISDGRESYEQYF. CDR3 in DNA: TGTGCCATCAGTGATGGGCGGGAATCCTACGAGCAGTACTTC.

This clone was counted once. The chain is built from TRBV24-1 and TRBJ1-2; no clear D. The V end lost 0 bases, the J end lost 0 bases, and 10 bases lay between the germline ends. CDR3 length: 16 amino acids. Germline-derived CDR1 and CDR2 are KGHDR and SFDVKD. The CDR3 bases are TGTGCCACCAGTGATTTGCCGGGGTCCTCTAACTATGGCTACACCTTC. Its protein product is CATSDLPGSSNYGYTF.

The DNA for the CDR3 is TGTGCCAGTAGCCGCTTGGCTTTTGGCCCGGGACAGGGCGAATATGGCTACACCTTC. It codes for CASSRLAFGPGQGEYGYTF. The chain joins TRBV19 to TRBJ1-2; 9 bases map to TRBD1. CDR1 and CDR2 from the germline V gene are LNHDA and SQIVND (reference sequence). CDR3 length: 19 amino acids. V trimming: 6 bases; J trimming: 5 bases; junction bases outside the gene matches: 22.

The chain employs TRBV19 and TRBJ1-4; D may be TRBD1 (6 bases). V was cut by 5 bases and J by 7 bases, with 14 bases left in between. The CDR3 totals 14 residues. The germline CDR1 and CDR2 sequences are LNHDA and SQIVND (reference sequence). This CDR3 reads CASSFRGRGEKLFF. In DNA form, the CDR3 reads TGTGCCAGTAGTTTCAGGGGTCGAGGTGAAAAACTGTTTTTT.

CDR3 amino acids: CASSLVTGTYEQYF. The CDR3 DNA reads as TGTGCCAGCAGCTTGGTGACAGGGACTTACGAGCAGTACTTC. The V call is TRBV5-4, the J call TRBJ2-7, with D perhaps TRBD1 (7 bases). CDR3 size: 14 residues. V was pared by 0 bases and J by 4 bases, with 11 bases between. CDR1 and CDR2 (germline): SGHNT, YYREEE (reference sequence).

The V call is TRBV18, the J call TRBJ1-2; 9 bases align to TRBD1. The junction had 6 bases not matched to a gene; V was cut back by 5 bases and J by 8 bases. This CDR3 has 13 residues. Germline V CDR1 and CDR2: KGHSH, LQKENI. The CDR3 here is CASSSQGAQGYTF. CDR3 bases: TGTGCCAGCTCATCACAGGGGGCGCAGGGCTACACCTTC.

The CDR3 reads CASSLGAGWVQETQYF. In DNA form, the CDR3 reads TGTGCCAGCAGCTTAGGGGCAGGGTGGGTGCAAGAGACCCAGTACTTC. The chain employs TRBV7-9 and TRBJ2-5; perhaps TRBD1 as D (5 bases). CDR1 is SEHNR and CDR2 is FQNEAQ in the germline V gene (reference sequence). The V end lost 1 base, the J end lost 2 bases, and 14 bases lay between the germline ends. This CDR3 has 16 amino acids.

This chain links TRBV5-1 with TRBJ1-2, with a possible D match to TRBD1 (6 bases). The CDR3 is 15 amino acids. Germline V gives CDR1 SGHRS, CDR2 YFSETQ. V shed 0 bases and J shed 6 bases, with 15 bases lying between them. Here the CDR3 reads CASSLAGGGGNGYTF. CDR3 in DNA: TGCGCCAGCAGCTTGGCTGGGGGCGGTGGTAATGGCTACACCTTC.

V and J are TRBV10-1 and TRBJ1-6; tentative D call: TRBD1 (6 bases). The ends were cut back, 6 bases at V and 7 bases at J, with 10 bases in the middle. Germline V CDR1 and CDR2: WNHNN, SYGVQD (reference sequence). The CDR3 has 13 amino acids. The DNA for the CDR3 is TGCGCCAGCAGCCGGGACACAAATTCACCCCTCCACTTT. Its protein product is CASSRDTNSPLHF.

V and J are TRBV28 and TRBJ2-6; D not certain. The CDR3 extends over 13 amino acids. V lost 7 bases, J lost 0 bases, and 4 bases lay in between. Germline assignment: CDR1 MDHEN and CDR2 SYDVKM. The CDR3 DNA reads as TGTGCCAGCACGTACTCTGGGGCCAACGTCCTGACTTTC. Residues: CASTYSGANVLTF.

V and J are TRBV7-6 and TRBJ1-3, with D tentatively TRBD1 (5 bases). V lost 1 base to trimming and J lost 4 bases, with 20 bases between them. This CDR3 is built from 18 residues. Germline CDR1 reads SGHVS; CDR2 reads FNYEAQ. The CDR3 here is CASSLGPPGQRSGNTIYF. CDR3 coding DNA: TGTGCCAGCAGCTTAGGTCCCCCAGGGCAGAGATCGGGAAACACCATATATTTT.

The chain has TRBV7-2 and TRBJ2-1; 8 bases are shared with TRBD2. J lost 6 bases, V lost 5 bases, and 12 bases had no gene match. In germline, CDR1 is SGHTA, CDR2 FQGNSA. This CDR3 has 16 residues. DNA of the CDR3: TGTGCCAGCAGCGACAGCCCGGGACTAGTGGGCAATGAGCAGTTCTTC. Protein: CASSDSPGLVGNEQFF.

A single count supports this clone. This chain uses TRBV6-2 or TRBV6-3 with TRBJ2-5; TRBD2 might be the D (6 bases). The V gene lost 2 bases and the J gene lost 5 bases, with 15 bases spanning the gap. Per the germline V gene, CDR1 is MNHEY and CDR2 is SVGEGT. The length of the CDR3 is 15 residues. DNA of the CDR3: TGTGCCAGCAGTTACCGGCGGGGCCTGAGGGAGACCCAGTACTTC. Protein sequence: CASSYRRGLRETQYF.

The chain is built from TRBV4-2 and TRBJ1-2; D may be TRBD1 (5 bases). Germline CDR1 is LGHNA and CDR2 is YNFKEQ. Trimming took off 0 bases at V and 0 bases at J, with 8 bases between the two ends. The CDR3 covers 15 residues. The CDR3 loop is CASSQDRVANYGYTF. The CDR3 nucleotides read TGTGCCAGCAGCCAAGACAGGGTGGCTAACTATGGCTACACCTTC.